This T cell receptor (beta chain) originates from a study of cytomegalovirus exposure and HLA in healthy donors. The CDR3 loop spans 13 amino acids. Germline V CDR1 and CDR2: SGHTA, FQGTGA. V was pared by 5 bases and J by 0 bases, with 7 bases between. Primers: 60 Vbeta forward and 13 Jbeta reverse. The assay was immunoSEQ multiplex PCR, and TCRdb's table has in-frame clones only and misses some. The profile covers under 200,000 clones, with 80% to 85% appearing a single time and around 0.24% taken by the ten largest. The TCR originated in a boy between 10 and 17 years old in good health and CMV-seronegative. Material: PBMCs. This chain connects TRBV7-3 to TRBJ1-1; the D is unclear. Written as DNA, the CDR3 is TGTGCCAGCAGCCGACGGGTGAACACTGAAGCTTTCTTT. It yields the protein CASSRRVNTEAFF.